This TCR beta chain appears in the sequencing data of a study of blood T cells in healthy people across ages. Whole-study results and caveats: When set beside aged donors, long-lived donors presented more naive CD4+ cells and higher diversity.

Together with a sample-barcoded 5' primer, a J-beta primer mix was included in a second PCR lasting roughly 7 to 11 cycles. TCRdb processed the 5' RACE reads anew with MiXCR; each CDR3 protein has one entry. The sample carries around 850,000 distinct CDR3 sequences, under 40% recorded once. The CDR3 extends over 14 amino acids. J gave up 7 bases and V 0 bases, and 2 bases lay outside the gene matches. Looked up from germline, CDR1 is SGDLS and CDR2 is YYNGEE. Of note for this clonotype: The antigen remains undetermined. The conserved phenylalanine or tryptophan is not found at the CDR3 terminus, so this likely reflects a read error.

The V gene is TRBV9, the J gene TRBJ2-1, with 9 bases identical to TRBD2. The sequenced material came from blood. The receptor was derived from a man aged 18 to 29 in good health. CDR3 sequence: CASSVGAGGNEQFY. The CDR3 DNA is TGTGCCAGCAGCGTAGGGGCGGGGGGGAATGAGCAGTTCTAC.